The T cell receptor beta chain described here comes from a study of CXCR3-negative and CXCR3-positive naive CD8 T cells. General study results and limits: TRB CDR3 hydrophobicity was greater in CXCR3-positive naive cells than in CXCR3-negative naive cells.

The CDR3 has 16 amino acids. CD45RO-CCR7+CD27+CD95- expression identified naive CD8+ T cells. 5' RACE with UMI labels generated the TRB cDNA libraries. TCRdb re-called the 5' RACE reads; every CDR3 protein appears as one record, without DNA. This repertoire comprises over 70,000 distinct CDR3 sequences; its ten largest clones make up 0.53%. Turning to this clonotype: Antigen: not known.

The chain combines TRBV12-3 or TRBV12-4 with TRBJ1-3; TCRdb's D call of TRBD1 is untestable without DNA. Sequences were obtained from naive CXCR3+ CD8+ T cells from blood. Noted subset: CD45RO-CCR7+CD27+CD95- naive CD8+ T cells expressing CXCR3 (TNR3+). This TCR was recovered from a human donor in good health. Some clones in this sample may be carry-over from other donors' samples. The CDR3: CASRTTGGYSGNTIYF.